Each of the 16 T cell receptor beta chains below was sequenced from the same sample in a study of shared clonotypes between healthy human individuals. Sequencing was performed with immunoSEQ multiplex PCR; in TCRdb, only in-frame clones are kept and a portion is missing. This sample has 2 million to 2.5 million clones, with 93% found just once. The sequenced sample was naive CD4+ T cells from PBMCs. Specified subset: CD45RA+ positively selected. The receptors stem from a man aged 18 to 35 in good health. Some clones in this sample may be carry-over from other donors' samples.

This chain connects TRBV2 to TRBJ2-5; 8 bases are a match to TRBD2. This CDR3 contains 13 residues. Losses at the gene ends were 7 bases for V and 4 bases for J; bases not matched to a gene: 5. Germline V lookup: CDR1 SNHLY, CDR2 FYNNEI. The CDR3 bases are TGTGCCAGCACCCCGAGCGGGAGAGAGACCCAGTACTTC. This codes for CASTPSGRETQYF.

The rearrangement uses TRBV4-1 and TRBJ2-7, with D uncertain. The germline V gene encodes CDR1 MGHRA and CDR2 YSYEKL. The CDR3 has 15 residues. Trimming removed 2 bases at V and 0 bases at J, with 11 bases between. In DNA, the CDR3 is TGCGCCAGCAGCCAACCCACTCAGAGCTCCTACGAGCAGTACTTC. Encoded protein: CASSQPTQSSYEQYF.

The chain couples TRBV18 to TRBJ2-7, with 8 bases that match TRBD1. The V and J ends lost 3 bases and 1 base, in that order; junction bases with no gene match: 5. Germline V gene sequence: CDR1 KGHSH, CDR2 LQKENI. The CDR3 runs to 15 residues. The CDR3 spells CASSPDRVGSYEQYF. The CDR3 bases are TGTGCCAGCTCACCGGACAGGGTTGGGTCCTACGAGCAGTACTTC.

This clone appeared a single time. The CDR3 loop reads CASSPTTGSDTEAFF. CDR3 DNA sequence: TGTGCCAGCTCACCAACGACAGGGAGTGACACTGAAGCTTTCTTT. This chain connects TRBV18 to TRBJ1-1, with 7 bases that match TRBD1. The CDR3 contains 15 residues. J lost 3 bases, V lost 2 bases, and 6 bases had no gene match. The germline gives CDR1 KGHSH, CDR2 LQKENI.

For the CDR3, the DNA is TGCGCCAGCAGTGACCGGGGAAGTAGCAATCAGCCCCAGCATTTT. Translated, it gives CASSDRGSSNQPQHF. This chain joins TRBV10-2 and TRBJ1-5; D remains ambiguous. CDR3 length: 15 amino acids. Germline V gives CDR1 WSHSY, CDR2 SAAADI. V lost 3 bases and J lost 0, with 9 bases in between.

This rearrangement joins TRBV9 to TRBJ2-3; TRBD2 aligns across 11 bases. Per germline, CDR1 SGDLS and CDR2 YYNGEE. This CDR3 comprises 17 residues. The V segment lost 3 bases and the J segment 4 bases; nucleotides outside the gene matches: 10. The CDR3 spells CASSEALTSGSSDTQYF. DNA for the CDR3: TGTGCCAGCAGCGAGGCACTCACTAGCGGGAGTTCAGATACGCAGTATTTT.

The gene calls are TRBV4-2 and TRBJ2-1; perhaps TRBD1 as D (5 bases). Trimming shortened V by 0 bases and J by 8 bases, and 11 bases separated the two germline ends. The CDR3 sequence is 14 residues long. Germline loops: CDR1 LGHNA, CDR2 YNFKEQ. The CDR3 sequence: CASSQDPRVHEQFF. DNA of the CDR3: TGTGCCAGCAGCCAAGACCCCAGGGTCCATGAGCAGTTCTTC.

This chain links TRBV9 with TRBJ2-2; D may correspond to TRBD1 or TRBD2 (5 bases each). The germline CDR1 and CDR2 sequences are SGDLS and YYNGEE. This CDR3 has 15 residues. The V gene lost 3 bases and the J gene lost 5 bases, with 14 bases spanning the gap. CDR3 residues: CASSGEGRVTGELFF. CDR3 nucleotide sequence: TGTGCCAGCAGCGGAGAGGGGCGAGTGACCGGGGAGCTGTTTTTT.

On this clone: Different DNA sequences within this sample yield the same CDR3. This chain's CDR3 is CASSLDAGGWETQYF. In DNA, the CDR3 is TGCGCCAGCAGCTTGGATGCGGGGGGCTGGGAGACCCAGTACTTC. The chain combines TRBV5-1 with TRBJ2-5; TRBD2 matches at 8 bases. Trimming took 0 bases from V and 5 from J; bases not matched to a gene: 6. This CDR3 is built from 15 residues. CDR1 is SGHRS, CDR2 YFSETQ, per germline.

The chain links TRBV28 to TRBJ2-4; D could derive from TRBD1 or TRBD2 (6 bases each). The CDR3 covers 15 residues. Trimming took off 8 bases at V and 0 bases at J, with 14 bases between the two ends. Germline assignment: CDR1 MDHEN and CDR2 SYDVKM. CDR3 coding DNA: TGTGCCAGCGGTGAGGGGGGTTTAGCCAAAAACATTCAGTACTTC. Protein sequence: CASGEGGLAKNIQYF. The whole variable domain, remainder taken from reference TRBV28 and TRBJ2-4, is DVKVTQSSRYLVKRTGEKVFLECVQDMDHENMFWYRQDPGLGLRLIYFSYDVKMKEKGDIPEGYSVSREKKERFSLILESASTNQTSMYLCASGEGGLAKNIQYFGAGTRLSVL.

This clone was detected once. This chain joins TRBV6-6 and TRBJ2-1; 9 bases agree with TRBD1. The CDR3 has 13 amino acids. With V trimmed by 6 bases and J by 9 bases, 6 bases remained unmatched. Per germline, CDR1 MNHNY and CDR2 SVGAGI (reference sequence). The CDR3 reads CASRGQGSGEQFF. In nucleotides, the CDR3 is TGTGCCAGCAGGGGACAGGGTTCGGGTGAGCAGTTCTTC.

Of note for this clone: The same CDR3 arises from other DNA sequences in this sample as well. The genes are TRBV29-1 and TRBJ1-2; 9 nucleotides match TRBD1. This CDR3 spans 13 amino acids. Germline lookup yields CDR1 SQVTM and CDR2 ANQGSEA. V dropped 7 bases and J dropped 0; count of bases not matched to a gene: 3. CDR3 coding DNA: TGCAGCGCCCGACAGGGGGCTAACTATGGCTACACCTTC. This translates into CSARQGANYGYTF. The full variable domain, completed using reference TRBV29-1 and TRBJ1-2, is SAVISQKPSRDICQRGTSLTIQCQVDSQVTMMFWYRQQPGQSLTLIATANQGSEATYESGFVIDKFPISRPNLTFSTLTVSNMSPEDSSIYLCSARQGANYGYTFGSGTRLTVV.

V is TRBV12-5 and J is TRBJ2-3; D remains unclear. Germline V gives CDR1 LGHNT, CDR2 FRNRAP. V was pared by 6 bases and J by 3 bases, with 10 bases between. This CDR3 contains 13 residues. CDR3 sequence: CASGQRLTDTQYF. As DNA, the CDR3 is TGTGCTAGTGGCCAACGCCTTACAGATACGCAGTATTTT.

V and J are TRBV6-5 and TRBJ2-1; D is possibly TRBD1 (5 bases). The V gene lost 3 bases and the J gene lost 8 bases, with 20 bases spanning the gap. Germline lookup yields CDR1 MNHEY and CDR2 SVGAGI. This CDR3 is 16 amino acids long. The DNA of the CDR3 is TGTGCCAGCAGTTATTCCGACAGTGGGGCTTACGATGAGCAGTTCTTC. It codes for CASSYSDSGAYDEQFF.

The chain employs TRBV19 and TRBJ2-3; TRBD2 aligns across 13 bases. Germline CDR1 is LNHDA and CDR2 is SQIVND (reference sequence). The CDR3 loop spans 17 amino acids. The V and J ends lost 6 bases and 6 bases, in that order; junction bases with no gene match: 12. The CDR3 nucleotides read TGTGCCAGTAGACTAGCGGGAGGGCCCCGTAACATGGATACGCAGTATTTT. This sequence encodes CASRLAGGPRNMDTQYF.

About this clone itself: A read error may account for a junction end that differs from germline. V usage is TRBV14 and J usage is TRBJ2-1, with D perhaps TRBD2 (6 bases). The CDR3 is 13 amino acids. Germline V gene lookup returns CDR1 SGHDN and CDR2 FVKESK. The CDR3 DNA follows: TGTGCCAGCAGCCAGGACCTTCGGGACTCTAGGCTCTTC. Translating it yields CASSQDLRDSRLF.